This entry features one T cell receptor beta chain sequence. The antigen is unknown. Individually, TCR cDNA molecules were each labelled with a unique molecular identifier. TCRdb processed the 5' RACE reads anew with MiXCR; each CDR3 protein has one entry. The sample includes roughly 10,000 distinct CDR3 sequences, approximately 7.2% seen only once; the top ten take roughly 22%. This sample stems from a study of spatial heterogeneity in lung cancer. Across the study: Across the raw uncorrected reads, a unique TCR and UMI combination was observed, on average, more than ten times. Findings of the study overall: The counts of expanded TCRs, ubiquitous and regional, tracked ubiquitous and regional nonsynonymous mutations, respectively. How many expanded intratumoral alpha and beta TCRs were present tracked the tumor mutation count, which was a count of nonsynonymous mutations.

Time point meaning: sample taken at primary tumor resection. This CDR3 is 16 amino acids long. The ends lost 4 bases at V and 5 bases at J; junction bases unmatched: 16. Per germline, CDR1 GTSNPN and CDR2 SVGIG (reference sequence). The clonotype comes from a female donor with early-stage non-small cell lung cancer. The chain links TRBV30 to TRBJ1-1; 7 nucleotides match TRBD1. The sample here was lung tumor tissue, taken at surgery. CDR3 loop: CAWTRRGQPRGTEAFF. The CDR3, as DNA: TGTGCCTGGACCCGTCGGGGACAGCCAAGAGGGACTGAAGCTTTCTTT.